This record concerns one T cell receptor (beta chain) sequence. The antigen is not known. This entry belongs to a study of spatial heterogeneity in lung cancer. Across the whole study: At a median of roughly 26 months after resection, follow-up PBMC samples were sequenced when available.

The sample's time point: blood at routine non-recurrence follow-up after resection. Extraction of whole RNA from tumor, nontumor lung or frozen PBMC preceded unsorted sequencing. Per germline, CDR1 SGDLS and CDR2 YYNGEE. This CDR3 has 16 residues. With 0 bases clipped from V and 4 bases from J, the junction kept 5 bases outside the gene matches. The study's findings and limits: At resection, ubiquitous expanded tumor TCRs appeared in blood more than at follow-up.

Single TCR cDNA molecules each had their own unique molecular identifier. TCRdb reprocessed the 5' RACE reads via MiXCR and lists one record per CDR3 protein. The repertoire includes 49,000 or so distinct CDR3 sequences, around 11% of them detected once, and over 30% sits in the top ten. The chain uses TRBV9 and TRBJ1-1, with 11 bases fitting TRBD1. This receptor was identified in a male donor with early-stage non-small cell lung cancer. Here the sequenced sample was PBMCs, taken at follow-up. The CDR3 reads CASSVGLGTGGTEAFF. CDR3 in DNA: TGTGCCAGCAGCGTAGGACTGGGGACAGGGGGCACTGAAGCTTTCTTT. The full variable domain, rest sourced from reference TRBV9 and TRBJ1-1, is DSGVTQTPKHLITATGQRVTLRCSPRSGDLSVYWYQQSLDQGLQFLIQYYNGEERAKGNILERFSAQQFPDLHSELNLSSLELGDSALYFCASSVGLGTGGTEAFFGQGTRLTVV.